Each of the 29 T cell receptor beta chains below was sequenced from the same sample in a study of blood T cell repertoires in COVID-19 (dated by TCRdb to 2020 to 2021). Receptor libraries were prepared by the immunoSEQ multiplex PCR assay. Drawn from immuneACCESS, this table holds only the in-frame rearrangements with V and J called that TCRdb kept. Clones are partly lost; checked studies trace under half to an unresolved V gene and leave the rest unexplained. The sample table holds about 93,000 clones, of which roughly nine tenths were seen once. The top ten hold roughly 1.5% of the sample. Sequenced material: peripheral blood. Receptors were obtained from a human donor with active COVID-19. The donor label of this sample is uncertain.

This chain links TRBV7-3 with TRBJ2-7; 9 bases are shared with TRBD1. This CDR3 has 15 amino acids. Unmatched junction bases numbered 6, after V lost 5 bases and J lost 1 base. Germline CDR1 and CDR2: SGHTA and FQGTGA. CDR3 region: CASSPTGGWSYEQYF. DNA of the CDR3: TGTGCCAGCAGCCCCACAGGGGGCTGGTCCTACGAGCAGTACTTC.

The chain is built from TRBV4-1 and TRBJ1-1, with D perhaps TRBD1 (5 bases). V gave up 1 base and J gave up 8 bases, with 17 bases separating them. CDR1 and CDR2 (germline): MGHRA, YSYEKL. This CDR3 comprises 15 residues. CDR3 protein: CASSQVSGHALEAFF. The CDR3 DNA reads TGCGCCAGCAGCCAAGTCTCAGGACACGCACTGGAAGCTTTCTTT.

The chain is built from TRBV6-5 and TRBJ2-7; 9 bases are a match to TRBD2. Germline CDR1 and CDR2: MNHEY and SVGAGI. With 5 bases clipped from V and 5 bases from J, the junction kept 10 bases outside the gene matches. The length of the CDR3 is 15 residues. CDR3 loop: CASSPVSAGGDEQYF. The CDR3 DNA sequence: TGTGCCAGCAGTCCCGTTTCAGCGGGGGGTGACGAGCAGTACTTC.

The J gene is TRBJ2-2, the V gene TRBV2; the match to TRBD2 covers 11 bases. Trimming at V came to 6 bases and at J to 4 bases, leaving 4 bases not matched to a gene. The CDR3 contains 15 residues. The germline V gene encodes CDR1 SNHLY and CDR2 FYNNEI. The CDR3 protein is CASRTSGASTGELFF. In nucleotides, the CDR3 is TGTGCCAGCAGGACTAGCGGGGCGTCCACCGGGGAGCTGTTTTTT. Full variable domain (outside the CDR3, taken from reference TRBV2 and TRBJ2-2): EPEVTQTPSHQVTQMGQEVILRCVPISNHLYFYWYRQILGQKVEFLVSFYNNEISEKSEIFDDQFSVERPDGSNFTLKIRSTKLEDSAMYFCASRTSGASTGELFFGEGSRLTVL.

The V and J genes are TRBV27 and TRBJ1-2, with unresolved D. Germline V gene lookup returns CDR1 MNHEY and CDR2 SMNVEV (reference sequence). The CDR3 has 11 amino acids. V dropped 3 bases and J dropped 8 bases, with 7 bases sitting between them. This CDR3 reads CASSLTRGYTF. In DNA form, the CDR3 reads TGTGCCAGCAGTTTGACGCGGGGCTACACCTTC.

The chain couples TRBV19 to TRBJ1-2, with 8 positions matching TRBD1. This CDR3 is 13 amino acids long. Losses at the gene ends were 4 bases for V and 8 bases for J; bases not matched to a gene: 6. Germline V gene lookup returns CDR1 LNHDA and CDR2 SQIVND (reference sequence). As DNA, the CDR3 is TGTGCCAGTAGTAGAACCGGACAGGGAGGCTACACCTTC. Its protein product is CASSRTGQGGYTF. Combining the CDR3 with reference TRBV19 and TRBJ1-2 gives the whole variable domain DGGITQSPKYLFRKEGQNVTLSCEQNLNHDAMYWYRQDPGQGLRLIYYSQIVNDFQKGDIAEGYSVSREKKESFPLTVTSAQKNPTAFYLCASSRTGQGGYTFGSGTRLTVV.

The chain carries TRBV4-3 and TRBJ1-6, with D possibly being TRBD1 (5 bases). Germline assignment: CDR1 LGHNA and CDR2 YSLEER. V was shortened by 1 base and J by 7 bases, with 8 bases between the two germline ends. The CDR3 extends over 14 amino acids. The CDR3 protein is CASSQAGVNSPLHF. The CDR3 DNA sequence: TGCGCCAGCAGCCAAGCGGGGGTGAATTCACCCCTCCACTTT.

The rearrangement joins TRBV19 to TRBJ2-5, with 7 bases fitting TRBD1. The V gene end was trimmed by 2 bases and the J gene end by 5 bases; junction bases not matched to a gene: 8. Germline V gene sequence: CDR1 LNHDA, CDR2 SQIVND (reference sequence). This CDR3 has 15 residues. Written as DNA, the CDR3 is TGTGCCAGTAGTATATTTCACAGGGGTAGGGAGACCCAGTACTTC. It yields the protein CASSIFHRGRETQYF.

V usage is TRBV7-2 and J usage is TRBJ1-2, with a tentative D call TRBD1 (5 bases). V gave up 0 bases and J gave up 2 bases, with 13 bases separating them. The CDR3 is 16 amino acids. Germline assignment: CDR1 SGHTA and CDR2 FQGNSA. Here the CDR3 DNA reads TGTGCCAGCAGCTTAGCTTGGGGGGTCTTGAACTATGGCTACACCTTC. This translates into CASSLAWGVLNYGYTF.

V is TRBV4-2 and J is TRBJ2-5; D is perhaps TRBD1 (6 bases). V gave up 1 base and J gave up 3 bases, with 12 bases separating them. The CDR3 length is 15 residues. The germline gives CDR1 LGHNA, CDR2 YNFKEQ. CDR3 coding DNA: TGTGCCAGCAGCCAAGCGGTCAGGGGCGAAGAGACCCAGTACTTC. Residues: CASSQAVRGEETQYF.

V and J are TRBV4-3 and TRBJ1-2, with 12 bases aligning to TRBD1. Germline values: CDR1 LGHNA, CDR2 YSLEER. Germline trimming cut 0 bases from V and 4 bases from J; bases unmatched to any gene: 6. This CDR3 contains 17 residues. The CDR3 coding sequence is TGCGCCAGCAGCCAAGATCTCCGGGACAGGGGGCTCTATGGCTACACCTTC. Protein product: CASSQDLRDRGLYGYTF.

J is TRBJ2-7 and V is TRBV29-1; D perhaps matches TRBD1 (5 bases). The ends were cut back, 0 bases at V and 2 bases at J, with 8 bases in the middle. Germline CDR1 is SQVTM and CDR2 is ANQGSEA. There are 13 residues in the CDR3. The CDR3 sequence: CSVEDRAAYEQYF. The CDR3 DNA follows: TGCAGCGTTGAAGACAGGGCAGCCTACGAGCAGTACTTC.

This CDR3 is CASSEGTGFGETQYF. The CDR3 region has the DNA TGTGCCAGCAGTGAAGGGACAGGGTTTGGGGAGACCCAGTACTTC. This sequence joins TRBV2 and TRBJ2-5; TRBD1 aligns across 8 bases. The germline V gene encodes CDR1 SNHLY and CDR2 FYNNEI. This CDR3 is 15 amino acids long. V lost 1 base to trimming and J lost 5 bases; unmatched junction nucleotides: 6.

The V call is TRBV5-4, the J call TRBJ1-1; TRBD1 is a possible D gene (6 bases). Germline V gene sequence: CDR1 SGHNT, CDR2 YYREEE (reference sequence). Deletions cut 4 bases from V and 1 base from J, with 14 bases between. The CDR3 sequence is 15 residues long. Here the CDR3 reads CASSPIPDRNTEAFF. CDR3 nucleotides: TGTGCCAGCAGCCCAATCCCGGACAGGAACACTGAAGCTTTCTTT.

The CDR3 spells CASSEAGLAYEQYF. The CDR3 DNA sequence: TGTGCCAGCAGTGAAGCGGGACTCGCCTACGAGCAGTACTTC. The chain employs TRBV2 and TRBJ2-7; tentatively, D is TRBD2 (6 bases). CDR1 is SNHLY, CDR2 FYNNEI, per germline. V gave up 0 bases and J gave up 2 bases, with 8 bases separating them. The CDR3 totals 14 residues.

The V call is TRBV19, the J call TRBJ2-3; TRBD1 might be the D (6 bases). The CDR3 is 14 residues long. CDR1 LNHDA and CDR2 SQIVND come from the germline V gene (reference sequence). Trimming removed 3 bases from V and 2 bases from J, with 9 bases in between. CDR3 residues: CASSIRDTTDTQYF. DNA of the CDR3: TGTGCCAGTAGTATTCGGGACACCACAGATACGCAGTATTTT.

The V gene is TRBV7-7, the J gene TRBJ2-1, with TRBD1 matching 10 bases. The CDR3 loop spans 15 amino acids. V was pared by 5 bases and J by 10 bases, with 11 bases of the junction left unmatched. CDR1 is SSHAT and CDR2 is FNYEAQ in the germline V gene (reference sequence). CDR3 residues: CASSKWDRGSGEQFF. DNA of the CDR3: TGTGCCAGCAGCAAATGGGACAGGGGATCGGGCGAGCAGTTCTTC.

This clone was seen a single time. The genes are TRBV29-1 and TRBJ1-2, with no clear D. The CDR3 has 12 amino acids. V was shortened by 3 bases and J by 7 bases, with 12 bases between the two germline ends. The germline CDR1 and CDR2 sequences are SQVTM and ANQGSEA. The CDR3 sequence is CSVDDIPIGYTF. DNA for the CDR3: TGCAGCGTTGACGACATTCCCATTGGCTACACCTTC. Based on the CDR3 plus reference TRBV29-1 and TRBJ1-2, the full variable domain is SAVISQKPSRDICQRGTSLTIQCQVDSQVTMMFWYRQQPGQSLTLIATANQGSEATYESGFVIDKFPISRPNLTFSTLTVSNMSPEDSSIYLCSVDDIPIGYTFGSGTRLTVV.

This clone has a single count. The CDR3 loop is CASSRGLVETQYF. The CDR3 DNA follows: TGTGCCAGCAGCCGAGGACTAGTAGAGACCCAGTACTTC. The chain joins TRBV7-2 to TRBJ2-5, with TRBD2 matching 7 bases. The CDR3 is made up of 13 amino acids. The J segment lost 4 bases and the V segment lost 5 bases, leaving 4 bases of the junction unmatched. Germline V gives CDR1 SGHTA, CDR2 FQGNSA.

This sequence joins TRBV6-2 or TRBV6-3 and TRBJ1-2, with D uncertain. The CDR3 runs to 14 residues. From germline, CDR1 is MNHEY and CDR2 SVGEGT. V was shortened by 5 bases and J by 4 bases, with 14 bases between the two germline ends. The CDR3 spells CASSQPGSLYGYTF. As DNA, the CDR3 is TGTGCCAGCAGTCAGCCCGGGAGCCTCTATGGCTACACCTTC.

The V call is TRBV5-4, the J call TRBJ2-1; D gene ambiguous. Germline-derived CDR1 and CDR2 are SGHNT and YYREEE (reference sequence). Trimming stripped 4 bases from V and 0 bases from J, with 11 bases between. CDR3 length equals 15 residues. The DNA for the CDR3 is TGTGCCAGCAGCCCAACCCGGAGCTCCTACAATGAGCAGTTCTTC. It is translated as CASSPTRSSYNEQFF.

The chain couples TRBV5-4 to TRBJ1-2; 8 bases are shared with TRBD1. There are 14 residues in the CDR3. J lost 4 bases, V lost 4 bases, and 6 bases had no gene match. Per the germline V gene, CDR1 is SGHNT and CDR2 is YYREEE (reference sequence). In DNA form, the CDR3 reads TGTGCCAGCAGCCTAGGACAGGGTTCCTATGGCTACACCTTC. It specifies CASSLGQGSYGYTF.

The rearrangement uses TRBV5-4 and TRBJ1-2; 10 positions agree with TRBD1. V lost 3 bases, J lost 8 bases, and 4 bases stayed unmatched. The CDR3 is 13 residues long. Germline V gives CDR1 SGHNT, CDR2 YYREEE (reference sequence). CDR3 sequence reads: CASSSGQGPGYTF. CDR3 DNA: TGTGCCAGCAGCTCGGGACAGGGGCCCGGCTACACCTTC.

V gene TRBV24-1 combines with J gene TRBJ1-5; a possible D gene is TRBD1 (5 bases). Trimming stripped 5 bases from V and 3 bases from J, with 16 bases between. CDR1 and CDR2 (germline): KGHDR, SFDVKD. The CDR3 has 16 amino acids. CDR3 residues: CATSGQGGSINQPQHF. The CDR3 nucleotides are TGTGCCACCAGTGGTCAGGGAGGCTCGATCAATCAGCCCCAGCATTTT.

The J gene is TRBJ2-3, the V gene TRBV7-3; 7 nucleotides match TRBD2. The CDR3 is made up of 15 amino acids. Losses at the gene ends were 6 bases for V and 0 bases for J; bases not matched to a gene: 6. Germline loops: CDR1 SGHTA, CDR2 FQGTGA. The CDR3 sequence: CASSHGTTSTDTQYF. DNA of the CDR3: TGTGCCAGCAGTCACGGGACTACCAGCACAGATACGCAGTATTTT.

The rearrangement uses TRBV7-6 and TRBJ2-1; 9 bases are a match to TRBD1. Germline V CDR1 and CDR2: SGHVS, FNYEAQ. The J segment lost 8 bases and the V segment lost 2 bases, leaving 10 bases of the junction unmatched. There are 16 residues in the CDR3. The CDR3 here is CASSLYGTGYFDEQFF. In nucleotides, the CDR3 is TGTGCCAGCAGCTTATACGGGACAGGGTATTTCGATGAGCAGTTCTTC. Combining the CDR3 with reference TRBV7-6 and TRBJ2-1 gives the whole variable domain GAGVSQSPRYKVTKRGQDVALRCDPISGHVSLYWYRQALGQGPEFLTYFNYEAQQDKSGLPNDRFSAERPEGSISTLTIQRTEQRDSAMYRCASSLYGTGYFDEQFFGPGTRLTVL.

The table lists this clone with a few counts. This sequence joins TRBV15 and TRBJ1-6; 7 nucleotides line up with TRBD1. V gave up 3 bases and J gave up 7 bases; unmatched junction bases: 3. The CDR3 sequence is 14 residues long. CDR1 and CDR2 from the germline V gene are LNHNV and YYDKDF (reference sequence). The CDR3 sequence: CATSSDRVNSPLHF. The CDR3 DNA sequence: TGTGCCACCAGCAGCGACAGGGTGAATTCACCCCTCCACTTT.

V is TRBV28 and J is TRBJ1-4; 10 bases line up with TRBD1. There are 15 residues in the CDR3. Germline-derived CDR1 and CDR2 are MDHEN and SYDVKM. The V and J ends lost 5 bases and 8 bases, in that order; junction bases with no gene match: 8. The CDR3 region has the DNA TGTGCCAGCAGTAAGCGGACAGGGGGGGAGGAAAAACTGTTTTTT. Protein: CASSKRTGGEEKLFF.

The chain is built from TRBV15 and TRBJ1-1, with D possibly TRBD1 on 5 matching bases. Germline V lookup: CDR1 LNHNV, CDR2 YYDKDF (reference sequence). This CDR3 contains 15 residues. V was cut by 0 bases and J by 4 bases, with 12 bases left in between. CDR3 protein: CATSRDMGGSTEAFF. CDR3 DNA sequence: TGTGCCACCAGCAGAGATATGGGGGGTTCCACTGAAGCTTTCTTT. Variable domain in full (rest from reference TRBV15 and TRBJ1-1): DAMVIQNPRYQVTQFGKPVTLSCSQTLNHNVMYWYQQKSSQAPKLLFHYYDKDFNNEADTPDNFQSRRPNTSFCFLDIRSPGLGDTAMYLCATSRDMGGSTEAFFGQGTRLTVV.